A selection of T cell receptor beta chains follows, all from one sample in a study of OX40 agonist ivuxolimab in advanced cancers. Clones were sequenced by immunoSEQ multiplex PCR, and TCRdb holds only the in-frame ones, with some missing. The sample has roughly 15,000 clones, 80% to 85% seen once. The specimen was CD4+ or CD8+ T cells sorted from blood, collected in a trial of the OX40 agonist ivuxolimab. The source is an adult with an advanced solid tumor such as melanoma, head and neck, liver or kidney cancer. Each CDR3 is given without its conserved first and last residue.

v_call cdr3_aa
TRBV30 AWKPRTAVEFSNQPQH
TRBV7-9 ASSLTVSRKLEAF
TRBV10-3 AISAGLAYNEQF
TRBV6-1 ASGPDISSYNEQF
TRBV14 ASSSGHRLH
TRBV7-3 ASSRAGEYQETQY
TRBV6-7 ASSDVTGTGYYGYT
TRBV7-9 ASSLVEGGETQY
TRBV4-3 ASSQGVRGNEQF
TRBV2 ASSEPRRGRAGNTIY
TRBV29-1 SVSRTPERDTGELF
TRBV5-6 ASSLGSGYEQY
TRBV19 ASSPGLSTGELF
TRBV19 ASSQGAWAF
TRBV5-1 ASSPRTGLNTEAF
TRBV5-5 ASSSQGQATTDTQY
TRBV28 ASSERLLSYEQY
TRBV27 ASSLNREGATGELF
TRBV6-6 ASSYEGANTEAF
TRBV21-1 ASSKVKGDSSYEQY
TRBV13 ASSSGTRGTGELF
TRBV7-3 ASRAGLAGGELF
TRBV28 AARSGSSYEQY
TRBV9 ASSGPTYEQY
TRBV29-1 SVEVWVGNTEAF
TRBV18 ASSPGGRAADTQY
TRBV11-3 ASSQLRGPYNEQF